Shown below are 29 T cell receptor beta chains from a single sample sequenced in a study of spatial heterogeneity in lung cancer. Study-wide results and limits: Counts of expanded intratumoral alpha and beta TCRs tracked tumor mutation counts.

No antigens are known for them. This sample's time point: sample taken at primary tumor resection. TCRdb reanalysed the 5' RACE reads using MiXCR and keeps one entry per CDR3 protein. Seen here are about 13,000 distinct CDR3 sequences, 5.5% to 6% observed once, and the top ten hold 11%. Sequencing used lung tumor tissue, obtained at surgery. The receptor set was obtained from a female donor with early-stage non-small cell lung cancer.

This clonotype was detected once. This beta chain is an off-target read within a library intended for alpha chains, so its frequency means little. This chain uses TRBV7-8 with TRBJ2-1; 8 nucleotides match TRBD1. CDR3 length equals 15 residues. The V segment lost 4 bases and the J segment 2 bases; nucleotides outside the gene matches: 4. Germline CDR1 reads SGHVS; CDR2 reads FQNEAQ. The CDR3 coding sequence is TGTGCCAGCAGCTCGACAGGGGAGGCCTACAATGAGCAGTTCTTC. Protein: CASSSTGEAYNEQFF.

This clonotype showed up many times. This beta chain lies outside the target of a library built for alpha chains; its clone size means little. The rearrangement joins TRBV7-3 to TRBJ1-1; D is possibly TRBD1 (5 bases). Germline CDR1 is SGHTA and CDR2 is FQGTGA. Trimming took 1 base from V and 4 from J, leaving 10 bases between them. This CDR3 has 14 amino acids. The CDR3 DNA reads as TGTGCCAGCAGCTTAATCTCAGGGTCCACTGAAGCTTTCTTT. Translating it yields CASSLISGSTEAFF. Full variable domain (rest looked up from reference TRBV7-3 and TRBJ1-1): GAGVSQTPSNKVTEKGKYVELRCDPISGHTALYWYRQSLGQGPEFLIYFQGTGAADDSGLPNDRFFAVRPEGSVSTLKIQRTERGDSAVYLCASSLISGSTEAFFGQGTRLTVV.

This clonotype came up many times. Within a library made for alpha chains, this beta chain is off target, and its count is uninformative. The chain's CDR3 is CASSQSTGRLASGNSPLHF. In DNA form, the CDR3 reads TGCGCCAGCAGTCAATCCACAGGGAGGCTGGCCTCGGGGAATTCACCCCTCCACTTT. The chain links TRBV23-1 to TRBJ1-6; TRBD1 is a possible D gene (6 bases). TRBV23-1 is an ORF; its function is uncertain. V was shortened by 0 bases and J by 7 bases, with 22 bases between the two germline ends. CDR3 size: 19 residues.

This clonotype was observed many times. This beta chain is off target for a library built for alpha chains, so its abundance means little. This chain connects TRBV12-5 to TRBJ2-5; possibly TRBD1 or TRBD2 for D (5 bases each). Trimming left V 7 bases short and J 0 bases short, with 9 bases between. CDR1 and CDR2 from the germline V gene are LGHNT and FRNRAP. The CDR3 is 13 residues long. CDR3: CASAGQYQETQYF. The CDR3 DNA sequence: TGTGCTAGTGCGGGGCAGTACCAAGAGACCCAGTACTTC.

By share of the sample, this clonotype is medium-sized. With the library built for alpha chains, this beta chain is off target and its frequency is not meaningful. The chain uses TRBV7-6 and TRBJ2-7, with 8 nucleotides matching TRBD1. V lost 2 bases, J lost 13 bases, and 4 bases stayed unmatched. CDR3 size: 11 residues. Germline assignment: CDR1 SGHVS and CDR2 FNYEAQ. The CDR3 nucleotides read TGTGCCAGCAGCTTACGGGACAGGCTTTACTTC. Its translation: CASSLRDRLYF.

There are many counts of this clonotype. Since the library was made to target alpha chains, this beta chain is a stray read and its abundance is not meaningful. This sequence joins TRBV28 and TRBJ2-5, with D possibly TRBD2 on 6 matching bases. This CDR3 has 14 residues. V was cut by 5 bases and J by 4 bases, with 14 bases left in between. Germline V gene lookup returns CDR1 MDHEN and CDR2 SYDVKM. For the CDR3, the DNA is TGTGCCAGCAGTGATTGGAGGGGCGCAGAGACCCAGTACTTC. Residues: CASSDWRGAETQYF.

This clonotype was observed many times. A library prepared for alpha chains yielded this beta chain as an off-target read; its size is of little meaning. This chain connects TRBV5-1 to TRBJ1-3, with TRBD1 identical over 8 bases. Per germline, CDR1 SGHRS and CDR2 YFSETQ. V was pared by 4 bases and J by 2 bases, with 8 bases of the junction left unmatched. The CDR3 spans 16 residues. In nucleotides, the CDR3 is TGCGCCAGCAGCCATCTGCAGGGGGCGGCTGGAAACACCATATATTTT. Its translation: CASSHLQGAAGNTIYF. Full variable domain (remainder filled in from reference TRBV5-1 and TRBJ1-3): KAGVTQTPRYLIKTRGQQVTLSCSPISGHRSVSWYQQTPGQGLQFLFEYFSETQRNKGNFPGRFSGRQFSNSRSEMNVSTLELGDSALYLCASSHLQGAAGNTIYFGEGSWLTVV.

This clonotype is medium-sized in the sample. A library made for alpha chains picked up this beta chain off target, so its size means little. The chain carries TRBV27 and TRBJ2-7, with D possibly being TRBD1 (5 bases). CDR3 length: 14 amino acids. Germline V gives CDR1 MNHEY, CDR2 SMNVEV (reference sequence). V lost 4 bases, J lost 1 base, and 11 bases lay in between. CDR3 amino acids: CASSYRPGSYEQYF. The CDR3 DNA reads as TGTGCCAGCAGTTACCGCCCAGGGTCCTACGAGCAGTACTTC.

By share, this clonotype ranks as medium-sized (0.01 to 0.1%). A library prepared for alpha chains yielded this beta chain as an off-target read; its size is of little meaning. V gene TRBV7-2 combines with J gene TRBJ1-6; D remains unclear. Germline V gene data show CDR1 as SGHTA and CDR2 as FQGNSA. This CDR3 is 14 amino acids long. Trimming removed 11 bases at V and 0 bases at J, with 11 bases between. CDR3 protein: CAVRRNSYNSPLHF. CDR3 sequence (DNA): TGTGCCGTCAGAAGGAACTCCTATAATTCACCCCTCCACTTT.

This clonotype counts as medium-sized (0.01 to 0.1%). For a library built for alpha chains, this beta chain is a stray read; little rests on its size. The chain joins TRBV10-3 to TRBJ1-5, with 8 nucleotides matching TRBD1. With V trimmed by 10 bases and J by 3 bases, 5 bases remained unmatched. The CDR3 extends over 13 amino acids. CDR1 and CDR2 (germline): ENHRY, SYGVKD. CDR3 sequence: CATRTGYNQPQHF. The CDR3 DNA reads as TGTGCCACCAGGACAGGGTACAATCAGCCCCAGCATTTT.

This clonotype was found many times. This beta chain is off target for a library built for alpha chains, so its abundance means little. The CDR3 sequence: CAIMGAPDTQYF. The CDR3 region has the DNA TGTGCCATCATGGGGGCTCCGGATACGCAGTATTTT. The rearrangement uses TRBV10-3 and TRBJ2-3, with a tentative D call TRBD1 (6 bases). The length of the CDR3 is 12 residues. Trimming removed 7 bases from V and 6 bases from J, with 11 bases in between. Germline V gives CDR1 ENHRY, CDR2 SYGVKD.

This clonotype was recorded many times. The library was built for alpha chains, so this beta chain is an off-target read and its size means little. The chain joins TRBV7-9 to TRBJ1-5; D unclear. CDR3 length: 17 residues. V was cut by 1 base and J by 2 bases, with 15 bases left in between. Germline CDR1 is SEHNR and CDR2 is FQNEAQ (reference sequence). The CDR3 DNA follows: TGTGCCAGCAGCTTAGGACTAGACCCTGGGGGCAATCAGCCCCAGCATTTT. As protein: CASSLGLDPGGNQPQHF.

This clonotype appeared many times. In a library made to pick up alpha chains, this beta chain is a stray read with a size that means little. V gene TRBV29-1 combines with J gene TRBJ1-1; perhaps TRBD1 as D (6 bases). Germline lookup yields CDR1 SQVTM and CDR2 ANQGSEA. The length of the CDR3 is 13 residues. V was cut by 5 bases and J by 4 bases, with 14 bases left in between. CDR3 region: CSVLNQQGTEAFF. The CDR3 DNA reads as TGCAGCGTTCTCAACCAACAGGGCACTGAAGCTTTCTTT.

This clonotype occurred many times. This beta chain lies outside the target of a library built for alpha chains; its clone size means little. The chain joins TRBV10-3 to TRBJ1-4; D not certain. The CDR3 sequence is 12 residues long. V lost 4 bases to trimming and J lost 8 bases, with 8 bases between them. The V gene's germline CDR1 is ENHRY and CDR2 SYGVKD. This CDR3 is CAISALGEKLFF. DNA of the CDR3: TGTGCCATCAGTGCCCTGGGGGAAAAACTGTTTTTT.

This clonotype is classed as medium-sized. As an off-target read in a library built for alpha chains, this beta chain has a frequency of little significance. This rearrangement joins TRBV6-5 to TRBJ1-4; 7 nucleotides match TRBD1. J was trimmed by 6 bases and V by 4 bases; bases with no gene match: 11. The CDR3 is made up of 16 amino acids. Per the germline V gene, CDR1 is MNHEY and CDR2 is SVGAGI. For the CDR3, the DNA is TGTGCCAGCAGTTCCTACAAACAGGGGTCGTATGAAAAACTGTTTTTT. This sequence encodes CASSSYKQGSYEKLFF.

This clonotype was detected ten times or more. Within a library made for alpha chains, this beta chain is off target, and its count is uninformative. This chain uses TRBV18 with TRBJ1-3; D perhaps matches TRBD1 (6 bases). The CDR3 is 16 residues long. Germline loops: CDR1 KGHSH, CDR2 LQKENI. V gave up 3 bases and J gave up 2 bases, with 14 bases separating them. Here the CDR3 DNA reads TGTGCCAGCTCACCGGGACTAACAGGGCCTGGAAACACCATATATTTT. Translating gives CASSPGLTGPGNTIYF.

This clonotype was counted many times. A library made for alpha chains picked up this beta chain off target, so its size means little. The chain has TRBV4-3 and TRBJ2-3, with D possibly TRBD2 on 6 matching bases. V was cut by 1 base and J by 5 bases, with 10 bases left in between. Germline V gene data show CDR1 as LGHNA and CDR2 as YSLEER. The CDR3 is made up of 14 amino acids. DNA of the CDR3: TGCGCCAGCAGCCAAGTGGTGGGGGGAGATACGCAGTATTTT. This gives the protein CASSQVVGGDTQYF.

Many counts were recorded for this clonotype. Since the library was made to target alpha chains, this beta chain is a stray read and its abundance is not meaningful. The J gene is TRBJ1-2, the V gene TRBV10-2; weak D call: TRBD1 (5 bases). The V end was cut by 5 bases, the J end by 1 base, with 20 bases between. This CDR3 comprises 17 residues. Per the germline V gene, CDR1 is WSHSY and CDR2 is SAAADI. CDR3 sequence (DNA): TGCGCCAGCAGTCCGGCGGTGGTGAGGGGAGGTAACTATGGCTACACCTTC. Protein product: CASSPAVVRGGNYGYTF.

This clonotype showed up many times. The library was prepared for alpha chains; this beta chain is a stray read, so its frequency means little. This chain joins TRBV18 and TRBJ1-1; 7 bases map to TRBD1. Trimming took 2 bases from V and 2 from J; bases not matched to a gene: 11. Looked up from germline, CDR1 is KGHSH and CDR2 is LQKENI. CDR3 size: 17 residues. CDR3 amino acids: CASSPNKGQIVNTEAFF. In DNA form, the CDR3 reads TGTGCCAGCTCACCAAACAAGGGACAGATAGTTAACACTGAAGCTTTCTTT.

This clonotype was seen ten or more times. This beta chain is a stray read from a library made for alpha chains; its abundance is not meaningful. The V gene is TRBV5-1, the J gene TRBJ1-2; D ambiguous. The germline V gene encodes CDR1 SGHRS and CDR2 YFSETQ. The CDR3 totals 12 residues. Trimming pared 4 bases from V and 6 bases from J, leaving 10 bases between. CDR3 region: CASSRTGDGYTF. The CDR3 coding sequence is TGCGCCAGCAGCAGAACGGGCGATGGCTACACCTTC. The whole variable domain, remainder taken from reference TRBV5-1 and TRBJ1-2, is KAGVTQTPRYLIKTRGQQVTLSCSPISGHRSVSWYQQTPGQGLQFLFEYFSETQRNKGNFPGRFSGRQFSNSRSEMNVSTLELGDSALYLCASSRTGDGYTFGSGTRLTVV.

This clonotype is labeled as medium-sized. For a library built for alpha chains, this beta chain is a stray read; little rests on its size. The chain couples TRBV5-1 to TRBJ1-2, with 9 bases identical to TRBD1. Looked up from germline, CDR1 is SGHRS and CDR2 is YFSETQ. This CDR3 is 17 amino acids long. V was clipped by 4 bases and J by 2 bases; unmatched bases: 12. The chain's CDR3 is CASSLRTTTGGNYGYTF. The CDR3 DNA is TGCGCCAGCAGCCTACGTACAACGACAGGGGGAAACTATGGCTACACCTTC.

This clonotype was seen repeatedly, ten times or more. Being off target in a library aimed at alpha chains, this beta chain has a size of little meaning. This chain connects TRBV4-1 to TRBJ2-3, with 15 positions matching TRBD2. Germline V gene data show CDR1 as MGHRA and CDR2 as YSYEKL. V shed 1 base and J 7 bases; nucleotides not matched to a gene: 6. CDR3 length: 17 residues. DNA for the CDR3: TGCGCCAGCAGCCAAGGGCGGACTAGCGGGGGGGCTAATACGCAGTATTTT. This encodes CASSQGRTSGGANTQYF.

In this sample, this clonotype turned up many times. A library prepared for alpha chains yielded this beta chain as an off-target read; its size is of little meaning. The chain joins TRBV7-2 to TRBJ2-1; tentative D call: TRBD2 (5 bases). This CDR3 has 16 amino acids. Germline loops: CDR1 SGHTA, CDR2 FQGNSA. The germline V and J ends were trimmed by 5 bases and 3 bases, with 17 bases remaining between them. The DNA for the CDR3 is TGTGCCAGCAGCGCCGGGGTGTTTGAGGGCTACAATGAGCAGTTCTTC. Its protein product is CASSAGVFEGYNEQFF.

Regarding this clonotype: As an off-target read in a library built for alpha chains, this beta chain has a frequency of little significance. The chain carries TRBV28 and TRBJ1-5; 7 positions agree with TRBD1. Germline loops: CDR1 MDHEN, CDR2 SYDVKM. This CDR3 spans 17 amino acids. V lost 7 bases and J lost 6; bases outside the gene matches: 18. The chain's CDR3 is CASTSLRTGQRGQPQHF. The CDR3 nucleotides are TGTGCCAGCACCAGTCTCCGGACAGGCCAACGAGGTCAGCCCCAGCATTTT.

There are many counts of this clonotype. This beta chain lies outside the target of a library built for alpha chains; its clone size means little. The chain employs TRBV28 and TRBJ1-1, with a tentative D call TRBD1 (6 bases). Trimming left V 6 bases short and J 3 bases short, with 17 bases between. The CDR3 runs 15 residues. Germline V gene lookup returns CDR1 MDHEN and CDR2 SYDVKM. As DNA, the CDR3 is TGTGCCAGCAGCACAACAGGGAGAGGGTACACTGAAGCTTTCTTT. Encoded protein: CASSTTGRGYTEAFF. The variable domain in full, completed from reference TRBV28 and TRBJ1-1, reads DVKVTQSSRYLVKRTGEKVFLECVQDMDHENMFWYRQDPGLGLRLIYFSYDVKMKEKGDIPEGYSVSREKKERFSLILESASTNQTSMYLCASSTTGRGYTEAFFGQGTRLTVV.

This clonotype was observed at least ten times. This beta chain is off target for a library built for alpha chains, so its abundance means little. The V and J genes are TRBV5-4 and TRBJ2-7; no firm D call. Trimming removed 1 base from V and 4 bases from J, with 15 bases in between. CDR3 length: 15 amino acids. The germline gives CDR1 SGHNT, CDR2 YYREEE (reference sequence). CDR3 sequence reads: CASSLRAGRGYEQYF. The CDR3 region has the DNA TGTGCCAGCAGCTTGAGGGCCGGCCGTGGTTACGAGCAGTACTTC.

This clonotype was seen at least ten times. With the library built for alpha chains, this beta chain is off target and its frequency is not meaningful. This chain joins TRBV6-2 or TRBV6-3 and TRBJ2-5; D perhaps matches TRBD2 (5 bases). The germline V and J ends were trimmed by 6 bases and 3 bases, with 11 bases remaining between them. This CDR3 is 13 amino acids long. Germline CDR1 and CDR2: MNHEY and SVGEGT. CDR3 protein: CASRGVGKETQYF. The CDR3 DNA is TGTGCCAGCAGGGGAGTAGGGAAAGAGACCCAGTACTTC.

There are many counts of this clonotype. A library made for alpha chains picked up this beta chain off target, so its size means little. The chain joins TRBV5-4 to TRBJ1-1, with D unclear. With 2 bases removed from V and 4 bases from J, the gap between germline ends came to 9 bases. Germline CDR1 is SGHNT and CDR2 is YYREEE (reference sequence). This CDR3 comprises 13 residues. The CDR3 loop is CASSFTGSTEAFF. The CDR3 DNA is TGTGCCAGCAGCTTTACCGGGAGCACTGAAGCTTTCTTT.

The sample holds many counts of this clonotype. Within a library made for alpha chains, this beta chain is off target, and its count is uninformative. The V gene is TRBV7-2, the J gene TRBJ2-3, with D possibly matching TRBD2 (6 bases). Germline CDR1 and CDR2: SGHTA and FQGNSA. The CDR3 is 13 residues long. V was trimmed by 4 bases and J by 4 bases, leaving 9 bases between them. CDR3 sequence: CASSSPGADTQYF. The CDR3 DNA follows: TGTGCCAGCAGCTCGCCGGGGGCAGATACGCAGTATTTT.